This entry describes one T cell receptor (beta chain). Germline assignment: CDR1 LNHDA and CDR2 SQIVND (reference sequence). Trimming left V 10 bases short and J 0 bases short, with 11 bases between. The CDR3 runs to 13 residues. The data were taken from a study of identical twins. A universal primer site was incorporated via template switching, and the cDNA contained unique molecular identifiers. TCRdb re-derived calls from the 5' RACE reads in MiXCR, one entry per CDR3 protein. The sample carries a few hundred thousand distinct CDR3 sequences, under 20% recorded once. The chain couples TRBV19 to TRBJ2-3; D may be TRBD2 (6 bases). The sequenced sample consisted of naive T cells sorted from blood. The receptor's source is a man aged 45 to 65 in good health. The CDR3 DNA is TGTGCCACCCGGGCGGGAAGCACAGATACGCAGTATTTT. It codes for CATRAGSTDTQYF. Full variable domain (missing parts from reference TRBV19 and TRBJ2-3): DGGITQSPKYLFRKEGQNVTLSCEQNLNHDAMYWYRQDPGQGLRLIYYSQIVNDFQKGDIAEGYSVSREKKESFPLTVTSAQKNPTAFYLCATRAGSTDTQYFGPGTRLTVL.